A selection of T cell receptor beta chains follows, all from one sample in a study of cytomegalovirus exposure and HLA in healthy donors. Using immunoSEQ multiplex PCR, the repertoire was profiled, and TCRdb retains in-frame clones only, with some absent. In the table there are some 76,000 clones, 94% of which are singletons. What was sequenced was PBMCs. The receptor set was obtained from a woman younger than 35 in good health and CMV-seronegative. The CDR3 runs from the conserved cysteine through the conserved F or W.

j_call v_call cdr3_aa
TRBJ2-2 TRBV19 CASSRPSGSGVGELFF
TRBJ2-5 TRBV21-1 CASSKAPGLLCETQYF
TRBJ2-1 TRBV5-6 CASSPEFSNEQFF
TRBJ2-1 TRBV6-1 CASSELTSPYNEQFF
TRBJ2-7 TRBV15 CATSRDFETSIYEQYF
TRBJ2-7 TRBV6-1 CASSEWWDRESYEQYF
TRBJ2-7 TRBV13 CASSRLAGGEQYF
TRBJ2-7 TRBV5-4 CASSLQQGTPYEQYF
TRBJ1-1 TRBV5-6 CASSPRVGGTEAFF
TRBJ2-6 TRBV30 CAWTQGSGANVLTF
TRBJ1-2 TRBV6-5 CASRYAGYYGYTF
TRBJ1-5 TRBV5-1 CASSTGAGQPQHF
TRBJ1-3 TRBV7-9 CASSELGASGNTIYF
TRBJ2-7 TRBV6-1 CASRPTGEASEQYF
TRBJ2-7 TRBV4-1 CASSQDAGTVYEQYF
TRBJ2-2 TRBV10-3 CAISEKKGQGARNTGELFF
TRBJ2-5 TRBV4-2 CASSRGTSGGLQQETQYF
TRBJ2-7 TRBV30 CAWSSGGASEQYF
TRBJ2-1 TRBV7-9 CASSLLGQGGNEQFF
TRBJ2-1 TRBV2 CASSEEVEGNEQFF
TRBJ2-7 TRBV6-6 CASSYSAGSYEQYF
TRBJ1-1 TRBV9 CASSVTGNTEAFF
TRBJ2-1 TRBV11-3 CASSSSGADNEQFF
TRBJ2-5 TRBV7-9 CASSILTGAETQYF
TRBJ2-1 TRBV5-1 CASSLVEDYSYNEQFF
TRBJ1-3 TRBV10-2 CASKARGNTIYF
TRBJ1-1 TRBV19 CASSIEHRGRPMNTEAFF
TRBJ2-7 TRBV21-1 CAREFSGSLYEQYF
TRBJ2-7 TRBV9 CASSARSAGGTPSYEQYF
TRBJ1-2 TRBV27 CASSLSGFTRGNYGYTF
TRBJ2-1 TRBV19 CASSGESYNEQFF
TRBJ2-1 TRBV7-9 CASSSRSGGNSYNEQFF
TRBJ2-5 TRBV29-1 CSVEDLPDRGRETQYF
TRBJ2-7 TRBV29-1 CSVAGGPYEQYF
TRBJ2-7 TRBV5-8 CASSSKPTTDSSYEQYF
TRBJ2-1 TRBV2 CASSERASGHYNEQFF
TRBJ1-5 TRBV2 CASSETGYGDQPQHF
TRBJ2-7 TRBV7-3 CASRDSGRVAYEQYF
TRBJ2-3 TRBV7-9 CASSLSHSSGTSTDTQYF
TRBJ2-7 TRBV27 CASSLTAGATYEQYF
TRBJ2-7 TRBV10-3 CAIPSHEQYF
TRBJ2-5 TRBV2 CASSEDGRETQYF
TRBJ1-1 TRBV27 CASSSGQGEGAMNTEAFF
TRBJ2-3 TRBV29-1 CSASGRQGRQFDTQYF
TRBJ1-2 TRBV11-2 CASSLNGQTYGYTF
TRBJ1-1 TRBV25-1 CASSEKVRGNTEAFF
TRBJ2-2 TRBV5-4 CASSHGTDNTGELFF
TRBJ1-1 TRBV5-1 CASSLLGAGENTEAFF
TRBJ2-5 TRBV30 CAWSLQETQYF
TRBJ2-7 TRBV14 CASSQVGSGYEQYF